The 26 T cell receptor beta chains listed next were all sequenced from one sample in a study of cytomegalovirus exposure and HLA in healthy donors. It was with 60 Vbeta and 13 Jbeta primers that the PCR ran. Profiled with immunoSEQ multiplex PCR; TCRdb holds only in-frame clones, not every one. The sample contains fewer than 150,000 clones, about 80% of which appear only once. Sequenced input: PBMCs. The origin of the receptors is a male donor in good health and CMV-seronegative.

CDR3 amino acids: CASSNGNIQYF. Here the CDR3 DNA reads TGTGCCAGTAGTAACGGGAACATTCAGTACTTC. This chain connects TRBV19 to TRBJ2-4; D is undetermined. The CDR3 is made up of 11 amino acids. V lost 4 bases, J lost 7 bases, and 5 bases lay in between. Germline lookup yields CDR1 LNHDA and CDR2 SQIVND (reference sequence).

This chain links TRBV14 with TRBJ1-2; possible D gene TRBD1, 6 bases. This CDR3 comprises 15 residues. Trimming left V 1 base short and J 4 bases short, with 13 bases between. Looked up from germline, CDR1 is SGHDN and CDR2 is FVKESK. The CDR3 here is CASSQGPGDLYGYTF. The CDR3 bases are TGTGCCAGCAGCCAAGGCCCAGGGGACCTCTATGGCTACACCTTC.

The V call is TRBV28, the J call TRBJ1-5; TRBD1 might be the D (5 bases). Trimming stripped 7 bases from V and 2 bases from J, with 15 bases between. The length of the CDR3 is 15 residues. Germline CDR1 MDHEN, CDR2 SYDVKM. CDR3 protein: CASTYRTVGNQPQHF. In DNA form, the CDR3 reads TGTGCCAGCACCTACAGGACGGTGGGCAATCAGCCCCAGCATTTT.

The rearrangement links TRBV6-5 to TRBJ1-2; possibly TRBD1 for D (6 bases). The germline gives CDR1 MNHEY, CDR2 SVGAGI. The V end lost 0 bases, the J end lost 7 bases, and 15 bases lay between the germline ends. The CDR3 is made up of 15 amino acids. The CDR3 nucleotides read TGTGCCAGCAGTTACTCGTACCGGGACAAAGGTGGCTACACCTTC. It yields the protein CASSYSYRDKGGYTF.

This clone was picked up one time. A read error may account for a junction end that differs from germline. The gene calls are TRBV9 and TRBJ1-1; a possible D gene is TRBD1 (6 bases). The germline gives CDR1 SGDLS, CDR2 YYNGEE. The CDR3 runs 15 residues. The CDR3 bases are TGTGCCAGCAGGGTAGGGGAGGGAGGGGGCACTGAAGCTTTCTTT. This translates into CASRVGEGGGTEAFF.

This clone turned up a few times. V is TRBV19 and J is TRBJ1-1; D is unclear. Germline V lookup: CDR1 LNHDA, CDR2 SQIVND (reference sequence). The CDR3 contains 11 residues. V shed 8 bases and J shed 0 bases, with 4 bases lying between them. The CDR3 loop is CASAVNTEAFF. The CDR3 DNA reads TGTGCCAGTGCAGTGAACACTGAAGCTTTCTTT. Full variable domain (remainder filled in from reference TRBV19 and TRBJ1-1): DGGITQSPKYLFRKEGQNVTLSCEQNLNHDAMYWYRQDPGQGLRLIYYSQIVNDFQKGDIAEGYSVSREKKESFPLTVTSAQKNPTAFYLCASAVNTEAFFGQGTRLTVV.

The V call is TRBV29-1, the J call TRBJ1-4; no firm D call. The CDR3 consists of 11 residues. The germline V and J ends were trimmed by 4 bases and 8 bases, with 8 bases remaining between them. Germline V CDR1 and CDR2: SQVTM, ANQGSEA. The CDR3 here is CSVVTREKLFF. DNA of the CDR3: TGCAGCGTTGTCACACGAGAAAAACTGTTTTTT.

This clone turned up a few times. V usage is TRBV27 and J usage is TRBJ1-5; no clear D gene. V was pared by 4 bases and J by 4 bases, with 8 bases between. This CDR3 has 13 amino acids. CDR1 and CDR2 (germline): MNHEY, SMNVEV (reference sequence). DNA of the CDR3: TGTGCCAGCAGTTCCAGTTGGAATCAGCCCCAGCATTTT. Encoded protein: CASSSSWNQPQHF.

The rearrangement joins TRBV7-2 to TRBJ2-3; 9 bases are a match to TRBD2. Germline trimming cut 2 bases from V and 7 bases from J; bases unmatched to any gene: 7. CDR3 length equals 15 residues. Per germline, CDR1 SGHTA and CDR2 FQGNSA. CDR3 loop: CASSLSGGRINTQYF. The CDR3 DNA is TGTGCCAGCAGCTTAAGCGGGGGGCGGATAAATACGCAGTATTTT.

This clone has just one count. The chain employs TRBV5-1 and TRBJ1-2; TRBD1 matches 8 bases. The V segment lost 4 bases and the J segment 8 bases; nucleotides outside the gene matches: 4. The germline V gene has CDR1 SGHRS and CDR2 YFSETQ. This CDR3 contains 12 residues. For the CDR3, the DNA is TGCGCCAGCAGCGAGACAGGGGAAGGCTACACCTTC. Amino acid sequence: CASSETGEGYTF.

The V call is TRBV13, the J call TRBJ2-2; a possible D gene is TRBD2 (5 bases). Per the germline V gene, CDR1 is PRHDT and CDR2 is FYEKMQ (reference sequence). Trimming stripped 1 base from V and 7 bases from J, with 13 bases between. This CDR3 comprises 15 residues. The CDR3 region has the DNA TGTGCCAGCAGCTTAGTTAAAGAGGGCCACGGGGAGCTGTTTTTT. Residues: CASSLVKEGHGELFF.

This chain uses TRBV4-3 with TRBJ1-2, with D possibly being TRBD1 (6 bases). CDR1 and CDR2 from the germline V gene are LGHNA and YSLEER. The CDR3 sequence is 15 residues long. V gave up 0 bases and J gave up 7 bases, with 15 bases separating them. CDR3 nucleotide sequence: TGCGCCAGCAGCCAAGAGCGGAGACAGGTCGGTGGCTACACCTTC. Translation gives CASSQERRQVGGYTF.

The chain employs TRBV7-9 and TRBJ2-7, with 7 positions matching TRBD1. The CDR3 sequence is 13 residues long. Germline V CDR1 and CDR2: SEHNR, FQNEAQ (reference sequence). After removal of 4 bases from V and 2 bases from J, the junction contained 2 bases not matched to a gene. The CDR3 sequence is CASSSQGAYEQYF. DNA for the CDR3: TGTGCCAGCAGCTCCCAGGGGGCCTACGAGCAGTACTTC.

The V and J genes are TRBV19 and TRBJ1-4, with TRBD1 matching over 7 bases. The CDR3 runs 15 residues. Germline V gene sequence: CDR1 LNHDA, CDR2 SQIVND (reference sequence). After removal of 3 bases from V and 4 bases from J, the junction contained 5 bases not matched to a gene. This CDR3 reads CASSIRQGLNEKLFF. In DNA form, the CDR3 reads TGTGCCAGTAGTATCCGACAGGGCCTTAATGAAAAACTGTTTTTT.

The V call is TRBV6-1, the J call TRBJ1-4; D remains unclear. V lost 2 bases, J lost 8 bases, and 9 bases lay in between. CDR3 length equals 13 residues. Germline CDR1 is MNHNS and CDR2 is SASEGT. CDR3 in DNA: TGTGCCAGCAGTGAAATAAGGAGGGAAAAACTGTTTTTT. Amino acid sequence: CASSEIRREKLFF.

In this sample, this clone turned up once. The J gene is TRBJ2-2, the V gene TRBV6-5; D gene ambiguous. Per the germline V gene, CDR1 is MNHEY and CDR2 is SVGAGI. Between the trimmed V and J ends, which lost 2 bases and 5 bases, there was a span of 6 bases. The CDR3 runs to 13 residues. This CDR3 is CASSYRRTGELFF. The CDR3 nucleotides read TGTGCCAGCAGTTACAGGCGGACCGGGGAGCTGTTTTTT.

This chain links TRBV25-1 with TRBJ2-1, with TRBD1 matching 7 bases. The CDR3 is 14 amino acids. After removal of 3 bases from V and 7 bases from J, the junction contained 6 bases not matched to a gene. CDR1 MGHDK and CDR2 SYGVNS come from the germline V gene. The CDR3 DNA is TGTGCCAGCAGTGACGTACTGACAGGGAATGAGCAGTTCTTC. Amino acids: CASSDVLTGNEQFF.

The CDR3, as DNA: TGTGCCAGCAGTCCCCAGGGGGGCGGCGAAAAACTGTTTTTT. Encoded protein: CASSPQGGGEKLFF. The chain combines TRBV28 with TRBJ1-4; 7 bases align to TRBD1. Germline CDR1 MDHEN, CDR2 SYDVKM. With 5 bases clipped from V and 8 bases from J, the junction kept 8 bases outside the gene matches. The CDR3 runs to 14 residues.

The chain combines TRBV6-5 with TRBJ2-2; D remains ambiguous. Germline V gene sequence: CDR1 MNHEY, CDR2 SVGAGI. V lost 0 bases to trimming and J lost 4 bases, with 9 bases between them. CDR3 length: 15 residues. CDR3 DNA sequence: TGTGCCAGCAGTTACTCGAGAGGTCGCACCGGGGAGCTGTTTTTT. Residues: CASSYSRGRTGELFF.

Written as DNA, the CDR3 is TGTGCCAGCAGACAGGTTTTTCACTCTGGGGCCAACGTCCTGACTTTC. It is translated as CASRQVFHSGANVLTF. J is TRBJ2-6 and V is TRBV19, with a tentative D call TRBD1 (6 bases). The CDR3 spans 16 residues. The V gene's germline CDR1 is LNHDA and CDR2 SQIVND (reference sequence). V lost 9 bases, J lost 0 bases, and 15 bases lay in between.

The chain couples TRBV14 to TRBJ1-1; perhaps TRBD1 as D (5 bases). This CDR3 comprises 15 residues. Germline CDR1 SGHDN, CDR2 FVKESK. Trimming removed 3 bases from V and 1 base from J, with 12 bases in between. CDR3 sequence (DNA): TGTGCCAGCAGCCAGGCGGGACGGGGGAACACTGAAGCTTTCTTT. This sequence encodes CASSQAGRGNTEAFF.

The chain recombines TRBV30 with TRBJ2-3; possibly TRBD1 for D (6 bases). Trimming left V 1 base short and J 5 bases short, with 13 bases between. The V gene's germline CDR1 is GTSNPN and CDR2 SVGIG (reference sequence). This CDR3 spans 14 amino acids. For the CDR3, the DNA is TGTGCCTGGAGTGACCAATTAGGGGGAGATACGCAGTATTTT. Its translation: CAWSDQLGGDTQYF.

The CDR3 region has the DNA TGTGCCAGCTTTGGACAGGGCACAGATACGCAGTATTTT. It specifies CASFGQGTDTQYF. V gene TRBV2 combines with J gene TRBJ2-3, with 7 bases lining up with TRBD1. The CDR3 sequence is 13 residues long. Germline loops: CDR1 SNHLY, CDR2 FYNNEI. The ends lost 8 bases at V and 1 base at J; junction bases unmatched: 3.

This sequence joins TRBV5-1 and TRBJ1-1; 9 bases fit TRBD1. V dropped 6 bases and J dropped 5; count of bases not matched to a gene: 5. Germline V gene data show CDR1 as SGHRS and CDR2 as YFSETQ. The CDR3 extends over 13 amino acids. For the CDR3, the DNA is TGCGCCAGCAAAGAACAGGGGGCTACTGAAGCTTTCTTT. Its protein product is CASKEQGATEAFF.

This clone appeared once. The chain is built from TRBV27 and TRBJ1-2; perhaps TRBD1 as D (5 bases). Per the germline V gene, CDR1 is MNHEY and CDR2 is SMNVEV (reference sequence). The CDR3 extends over 15 amino acids. With 5 bases removed from V and 7 bases from J, the gap between germline ends came to 20 bases. CDR3 nucleotide sequence: TGTGCCAGCAGTGCCCGGGGCAGGGAGGTCCCTGGCTACACCTTC. Protein: CASSARGREVPGYTF.

The rearrangement joins TRBV5-1 to TRBJ2-1, with 7 bases lining up with TRBD2. The CDR3 runs 15 residues. Per the germline V gene, CDR1 is SGHRS and CDR2 is YFSETQ. V lost 3 bases and J lost 3; bases outside the gene matches: 6. CDR3 bases: TGCGCCAGCAGCTCGGGGGGAGCGGTCTACAATGAGCAGTTCTTC. Protein product: CASSSGGAVYNEQFF.